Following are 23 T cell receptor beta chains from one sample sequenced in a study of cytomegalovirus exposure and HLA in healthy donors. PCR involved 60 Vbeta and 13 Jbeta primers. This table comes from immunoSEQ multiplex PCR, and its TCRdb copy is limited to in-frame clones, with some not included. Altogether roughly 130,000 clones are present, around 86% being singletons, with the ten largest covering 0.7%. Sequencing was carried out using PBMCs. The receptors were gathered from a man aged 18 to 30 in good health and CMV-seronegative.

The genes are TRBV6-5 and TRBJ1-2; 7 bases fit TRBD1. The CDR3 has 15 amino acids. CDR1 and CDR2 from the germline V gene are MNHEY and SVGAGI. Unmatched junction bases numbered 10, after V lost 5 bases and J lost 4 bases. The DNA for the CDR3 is TGTGCCAGCAGTCGTCAGGGGGGCAGAAGCTATGGCTACACCTTC. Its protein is CASSRQGGRSYGYTF.

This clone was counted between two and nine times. The CDR3 loop reads CASSWDSSYNEQFF. DNA of the CDR3: TGTGCCAGCAGTTGGGACAGCTCCTACAATGAGCAGTTCTTC. The J gene is TRBJ2-1, the V gene TRBV6-1; 7 bases align to TRBD1. From germline, CDR1 is MNHNS and CDR2 SASEGT. The CDR3 totals 14 residues. The V and J ends lost 5 bases and 0 bases, in that order; junction bases with no gene match: 1.

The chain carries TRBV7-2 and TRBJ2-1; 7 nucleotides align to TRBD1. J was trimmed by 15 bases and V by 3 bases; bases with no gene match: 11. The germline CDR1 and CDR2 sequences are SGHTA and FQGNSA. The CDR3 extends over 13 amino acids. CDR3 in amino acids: CASSLGTVKLGFF. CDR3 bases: TGTGCCAGCAGCTTGGGGACAGTCAAATTGGGGTTCTTC.

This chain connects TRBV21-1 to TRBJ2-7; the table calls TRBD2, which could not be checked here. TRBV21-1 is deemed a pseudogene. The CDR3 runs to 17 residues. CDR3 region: CASSKDNRDGGGGEQYF. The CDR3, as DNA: TGTGCCAGCAGCAAAGATAACAGGGACGGCGGGGGCGGTGAGCAGTACTTC.

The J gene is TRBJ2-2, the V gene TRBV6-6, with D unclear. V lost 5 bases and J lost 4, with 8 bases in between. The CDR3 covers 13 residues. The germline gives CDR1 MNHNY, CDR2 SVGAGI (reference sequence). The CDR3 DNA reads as TGTGCCAGCAGTCAATCTAGCACCGGGGAGCTGTTTTTT. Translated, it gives CASSQSSTGELFF.

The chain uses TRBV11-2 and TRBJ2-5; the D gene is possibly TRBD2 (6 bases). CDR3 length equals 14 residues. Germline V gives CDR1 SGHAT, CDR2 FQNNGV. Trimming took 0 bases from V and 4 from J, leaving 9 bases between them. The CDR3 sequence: CASSLDRRGETQYF. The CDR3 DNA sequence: TGTGCCAGCAGCTTAGATCGGAGGGGAGAGACCCAGTACTTC.

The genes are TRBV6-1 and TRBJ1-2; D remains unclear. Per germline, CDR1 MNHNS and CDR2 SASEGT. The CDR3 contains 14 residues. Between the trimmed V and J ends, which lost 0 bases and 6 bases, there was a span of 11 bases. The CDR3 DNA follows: TGTGCCAGCAGTGAAGCCGGGCCGGGAGATGGCTACACCTTC. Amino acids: CASSEAGPGDGYTF.

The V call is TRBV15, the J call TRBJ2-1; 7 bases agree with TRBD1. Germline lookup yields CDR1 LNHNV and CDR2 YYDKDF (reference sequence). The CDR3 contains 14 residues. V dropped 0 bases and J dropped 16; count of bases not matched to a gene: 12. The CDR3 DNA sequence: TGTGCCACCAGCAGAGATCAAGGGCACAGGGGTCGCTTCTTC. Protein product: CATSRDQGHRGRFF.

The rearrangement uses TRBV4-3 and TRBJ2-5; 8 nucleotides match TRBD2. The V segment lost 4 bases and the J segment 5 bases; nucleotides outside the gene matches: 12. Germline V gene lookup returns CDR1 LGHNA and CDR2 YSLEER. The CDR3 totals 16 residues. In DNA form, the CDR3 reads TGCGCCAGCAGCCGTAGGACGGGGGGGATCGGGGAGACCCAGTACTTC. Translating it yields CASSRRTGGIGETQYF.

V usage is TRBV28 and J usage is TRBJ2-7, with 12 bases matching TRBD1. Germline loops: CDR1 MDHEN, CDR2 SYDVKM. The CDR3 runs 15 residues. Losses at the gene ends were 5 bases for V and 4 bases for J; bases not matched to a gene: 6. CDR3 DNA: TGTGCCAGCAGTGCCCCGGGACAGGGGGCTTACGAGCAGTACTTC. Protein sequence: CASSAPGQGAYEQYF.

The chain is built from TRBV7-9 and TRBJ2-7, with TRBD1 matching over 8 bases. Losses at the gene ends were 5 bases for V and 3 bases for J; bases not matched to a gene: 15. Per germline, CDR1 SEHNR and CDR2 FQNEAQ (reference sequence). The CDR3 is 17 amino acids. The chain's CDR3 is CASSRIPGDRPVYEQYF. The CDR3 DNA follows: TGTGCCAGCAGCCGGATCCCTGGGGACAGGCCCGTCTACGAGCAGTACTTC.

The CDR3 reads CASSLQGQGSEQYF. In DNA form, the CDR3 reads TGTGCCAGCAGCTTACAGGGACAGGGTTCCGAGCAGTACTTC. The gene calls are TRBV7-9 and TRBJ2-7, with 9 bases lining up with TRBD1. CDR1 and CDR2 from the germline V gene are SEHNR and FQNEAQ (reference sequence). J was trimmed by 6 bases and V by 2 bases; bases with no gene match: 5. The CDR3 runs 14 residues.

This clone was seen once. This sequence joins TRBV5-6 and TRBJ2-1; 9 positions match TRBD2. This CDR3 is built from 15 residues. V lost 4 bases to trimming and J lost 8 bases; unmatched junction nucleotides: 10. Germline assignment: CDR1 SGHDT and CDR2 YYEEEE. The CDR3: CASSPSGAFPYEQFF. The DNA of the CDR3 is TGTGCCAGCAGCCCTAGCGGGGCCTTCCCTTATGAGCAGTTCTTC.

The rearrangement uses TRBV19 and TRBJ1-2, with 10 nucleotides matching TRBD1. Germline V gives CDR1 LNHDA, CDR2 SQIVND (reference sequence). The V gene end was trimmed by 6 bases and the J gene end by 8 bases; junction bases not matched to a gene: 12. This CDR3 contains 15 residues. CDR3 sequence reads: CASRQMGQGTGGYTF. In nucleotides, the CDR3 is TGTGCCAGTAGGCAAATGGGACAGGGGACGGGAGGCTACACCTTC.

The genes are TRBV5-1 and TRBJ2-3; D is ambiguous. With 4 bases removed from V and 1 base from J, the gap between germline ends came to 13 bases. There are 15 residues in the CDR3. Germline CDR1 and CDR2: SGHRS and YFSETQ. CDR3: CASSPGAGGTDTQYF. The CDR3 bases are TGCGCCAGCAGCCCTGGTGCCGGAGGCACAGATACGCAGTATTTT.

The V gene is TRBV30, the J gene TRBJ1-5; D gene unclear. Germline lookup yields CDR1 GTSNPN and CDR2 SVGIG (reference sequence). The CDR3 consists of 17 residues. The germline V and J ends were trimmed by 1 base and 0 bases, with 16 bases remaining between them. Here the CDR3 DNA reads TGTGCCTGGAGTGCCAGCGAATTAATAAATAGCAATCAGCCCCAGCATTTT. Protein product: CAWSASELINSNQPQHF.

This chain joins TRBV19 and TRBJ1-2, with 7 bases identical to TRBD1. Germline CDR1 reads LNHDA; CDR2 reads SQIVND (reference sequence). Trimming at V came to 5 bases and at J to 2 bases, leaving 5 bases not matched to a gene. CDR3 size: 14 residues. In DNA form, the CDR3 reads TGTGCCAGTAGTGGCCGACAGGGCAACTATGGCTACACCTTC. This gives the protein CASSGRQGNYGYTF.

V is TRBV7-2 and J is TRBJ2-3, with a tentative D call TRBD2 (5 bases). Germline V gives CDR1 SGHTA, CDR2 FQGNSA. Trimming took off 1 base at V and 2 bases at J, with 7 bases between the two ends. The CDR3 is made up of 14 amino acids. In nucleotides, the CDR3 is TGTGCCAGCAGCTTAGACGGGATCACAGATACGCAGTATTTT. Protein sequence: CASSLDGITDTQYF.

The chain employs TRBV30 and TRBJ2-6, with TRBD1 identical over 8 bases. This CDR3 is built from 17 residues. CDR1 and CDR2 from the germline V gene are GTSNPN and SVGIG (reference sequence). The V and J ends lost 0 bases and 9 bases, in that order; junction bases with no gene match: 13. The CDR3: CAWSVLGIGTGVNVLTF. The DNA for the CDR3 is TGTGCCTGGAGTGTATTAGGTATTGGGACAGGTGTCAACGTCCTGACTTTC.

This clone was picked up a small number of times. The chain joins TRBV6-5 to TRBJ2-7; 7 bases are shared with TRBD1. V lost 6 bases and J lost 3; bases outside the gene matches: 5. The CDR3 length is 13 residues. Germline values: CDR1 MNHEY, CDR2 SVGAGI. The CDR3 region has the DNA TGTGCCAGCAGCCGAACAGGGGACTACGAGCAGTACTTC. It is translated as CASSRTGDYEQYF.

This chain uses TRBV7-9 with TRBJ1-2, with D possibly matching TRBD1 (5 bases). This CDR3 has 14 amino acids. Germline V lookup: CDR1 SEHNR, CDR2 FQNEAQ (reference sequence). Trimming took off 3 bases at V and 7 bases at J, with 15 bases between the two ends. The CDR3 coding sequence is TGTGCCAGCAGCTTTAAAGGGGCGTTAGCTGGCTACACCTTC. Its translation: CASSFKGALAGYTF.

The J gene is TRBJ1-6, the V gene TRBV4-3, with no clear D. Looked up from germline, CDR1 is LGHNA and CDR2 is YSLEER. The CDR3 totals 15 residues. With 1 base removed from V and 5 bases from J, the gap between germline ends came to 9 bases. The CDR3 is CASSQAGLNNSPLHF. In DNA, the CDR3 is TGCGCCAGCAGCCAAGCAGGTTTGAATAATTCACCCCTCCACTTT.

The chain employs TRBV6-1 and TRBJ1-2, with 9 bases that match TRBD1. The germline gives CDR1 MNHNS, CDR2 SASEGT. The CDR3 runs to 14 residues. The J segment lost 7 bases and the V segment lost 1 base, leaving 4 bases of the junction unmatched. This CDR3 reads CASSEVGTGTGYTF. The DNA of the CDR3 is TGTGCCAGCAGTGAAGTGGGGACAGGGACTGGCTACACCTTC.